This T cell receptor (beta chain) stems from a study of T cells in Graves' hyperthyroidism and ophthalmopathy. V was trimmed by 1 base and J by 1 base, leaving 4 bases between them. The length of the CDR3 is 13 residues. CDR1 and CDR2 from the germline V gene are MGHRA and YSYEKL. The TCR beta CDR3 regions underwent amplification using RNA transcripts as the source. During a first-round RT-PCR of the TCR CDR3, the HTBI primer set was used. TCRdb fed the multiplex PCR reads into MiXCR, producing one record per CDR3 protein. There are about 720,000 distinct CDR3 sequences in the sample; approximately 19% occur only once, and roughly 17% lies in the top ten. There are a few counts of this clonotype.

The sequencing input was blood. The clonotype originates from a woman aged 45-65 years with Graves' hyperthyroidism that later progressed to Graves' ophthalmopathy. The chain has TRBV4-1 and TRBJ1-1, with no clear D. As DNA, the CDR3 is TGCGCCAGCAGCCAAGTTGAGAACACTGAAGCTTTCTTT. Protein sequence: CASSQVENTEAFF.